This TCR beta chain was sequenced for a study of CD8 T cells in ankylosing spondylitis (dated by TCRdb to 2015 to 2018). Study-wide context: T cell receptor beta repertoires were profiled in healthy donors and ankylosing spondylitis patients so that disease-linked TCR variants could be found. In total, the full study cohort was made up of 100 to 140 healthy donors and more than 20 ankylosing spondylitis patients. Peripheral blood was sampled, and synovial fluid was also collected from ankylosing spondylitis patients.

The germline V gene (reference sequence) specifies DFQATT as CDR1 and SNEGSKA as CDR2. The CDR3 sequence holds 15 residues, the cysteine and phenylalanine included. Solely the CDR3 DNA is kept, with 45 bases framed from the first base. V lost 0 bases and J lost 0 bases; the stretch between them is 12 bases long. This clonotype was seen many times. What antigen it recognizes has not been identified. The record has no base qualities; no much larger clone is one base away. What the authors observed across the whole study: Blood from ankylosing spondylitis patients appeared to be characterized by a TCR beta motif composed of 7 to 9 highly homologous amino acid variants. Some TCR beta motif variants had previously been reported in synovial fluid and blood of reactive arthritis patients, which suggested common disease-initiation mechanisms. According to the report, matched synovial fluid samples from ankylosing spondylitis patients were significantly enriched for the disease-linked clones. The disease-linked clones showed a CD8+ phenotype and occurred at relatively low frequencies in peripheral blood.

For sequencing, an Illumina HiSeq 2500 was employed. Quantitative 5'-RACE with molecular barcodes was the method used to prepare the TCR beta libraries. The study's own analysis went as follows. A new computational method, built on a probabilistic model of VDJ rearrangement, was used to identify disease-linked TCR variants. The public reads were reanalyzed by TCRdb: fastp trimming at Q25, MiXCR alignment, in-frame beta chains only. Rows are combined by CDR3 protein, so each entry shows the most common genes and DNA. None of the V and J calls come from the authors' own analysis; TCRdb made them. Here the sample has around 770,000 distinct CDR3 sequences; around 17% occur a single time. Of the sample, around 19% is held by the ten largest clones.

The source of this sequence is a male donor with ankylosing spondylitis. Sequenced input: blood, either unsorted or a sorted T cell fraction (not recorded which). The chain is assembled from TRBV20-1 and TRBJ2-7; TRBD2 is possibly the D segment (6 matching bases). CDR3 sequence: CSARDPRGNSYEQYF. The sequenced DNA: TGCAGTGCTAGAGATCCCCGCGGGAACTCCTACGAGCAGTACTTC.